The sequence of this T cell receptor (beta chain) was determined in a study of blood T cell repertoires in COVID-19. Background on the study: Spain, Italy and the United States supplied samples that represented acute and convalescent COVID-19. T cells, B-cell-depleted T cells, or PBMCs provided the cDNA or gDNA that served as material.

V was shortened by 0 bases and J by 9 bases, with 15 bases between the two germline ends. From germline, CDR1 is ENHRY and CDR2 SYGVKD. CDR3 length equals 16 residues. This clone showed up just once. Assay: immunoSEQ multiplex PCR; the TCRdb copy retains only in-frame clones and omits some. The sample consists of around 120,000 clones, around 89% of them appearing once. Specimen: peripheral blood. The chain uses TRBV10-3 and TRBJ1-6, with D possibly TRBD1 on 5 matching bases. This TCR came from a human donor in a cohort sampled during active COVID-19. Written as DNA, the CDR3 is TGTGCCATCAGTGAGTCGAAGGCAGGGTCGGGTTCACCCCTCCACTTT. Its translation is CAISESKAGSGSPLHF.